This T cell receptor (beta chain) was recorded in a study of blood T cell repertoires in COVID-19 (dated by TCRdb to about 2020). Concerning the study at large: Samples covering the acute and convalescent phases of COVID-19 were provided by collaborators in the United States, Italy and Spain. The material from the prospective study consisted of cDNA or gDNA derived from T cells, B-cell-depleted T cells, or PBMCs. Deeply sampled blood TCRbeta repertoires from subjects exposed to, actively infected with, or recovered from COVID-19 were included in the dataset. A freely available public database, intended as a resource for researchers studying the immune response to SARS-CoV-2, is where the repertoires were released. The samples were drawn from the first 160 participants of the ongoing ImmuneRACE study and from 950 to 1,500 subjects provided by 6 global collaborators. Sample metadata almost always included a de-identified subject ID, COVID-19 status, age in years and sex. Where available, HLA class I and class II types were obtained from metadata supplied by the sample provider rather than from assay-based typing. Points the paper makes about the study in general: Clinical and demographic metadata were provided uncurated, with the amount varying by source and participant.

TCRbeta CDR3 regions were amplified from genomic DNA by means of the immunoSEQ Assay, a bias-controlled multiplex PCR. In the paper's pipeline: The number of nucleated cells in each sample was estimated by amplification of reference gene primers within the assay. Sequence reads were collapsed and filtered to measure the absolute abundance of every unique TCRbeta CDR3 rearrangement. Productive Simpson clonality was computed per sample as the square root of Simpson's diversity index over productive rearrangements. TCRdb obtained this table from immuneACCESS and retained in-frame rearrangements with V and J assigned. These tables miss some clones; where compared with another copy, unresolved V genes account for less than half of the shortfall, and the remainder is unexplained. V and J calls and clone size are as listed in that table; D and trimming were resolved from the DNA. The sample table shows about 430,000 clones, and approximately 90% are seen once. The ten largest clones represent around 1.5% of the sample.

About this clone itself: This receptor's antigen is unknown. No qualities accompany the bases; no much larger clone lies one base away.

Enrolling through a virtual design, the prospective study's participants ranged in age from roughly 18 to 90 years and lived across roughly 23 United States geographic areas. Cohort assignment in the prospective study relied on participant-reported clinical history from a screening survey and a study questionnaire. A participant counted as exposed if, within 2 weeks of entering the study, that participant had been in contact with someone who had a PCR-confirmed or clinician-diagnosed COVID-19 case. Mobile phlebotomists in the prospective study collected whole blood, serum and a nasopharyngeal or oropharyngeal swab from every participant. Prospective study participants could optionally give additional blood draws and questionnaires over a roughly 2-month period. Blood samples from the prospective study were shipped frozen or at room temperature prior to DNA extraction. The sequenced sample consisted of PBMCs or T cells enriched from blood (not recorded which). This TCR derives from a woman younger than 35 who had been exposed to COVID-19.

The DNA sequence is as follows: TGTGCCAGCAGCTTCGGGGGAAATTCACCCCTCCACTTT. This is translated as CASSFGGNSPLHF. The chain uses TRBV5-6 and TRBJ1-6, and TRBD1 may be the D gene, going by 5 matching bases. From the germline V gene, CDR1 is SGHDT and CDR2 is YYEEEE. At the junction V is shortened by 2 bases and J by 7 bases, with 7 bases in between. Including the terminal cysteine and phenylalanine, the CDR3 comprises 13 residues. Only the CDR3 part of the read is kept: 39 bases, read in frame from the first base.